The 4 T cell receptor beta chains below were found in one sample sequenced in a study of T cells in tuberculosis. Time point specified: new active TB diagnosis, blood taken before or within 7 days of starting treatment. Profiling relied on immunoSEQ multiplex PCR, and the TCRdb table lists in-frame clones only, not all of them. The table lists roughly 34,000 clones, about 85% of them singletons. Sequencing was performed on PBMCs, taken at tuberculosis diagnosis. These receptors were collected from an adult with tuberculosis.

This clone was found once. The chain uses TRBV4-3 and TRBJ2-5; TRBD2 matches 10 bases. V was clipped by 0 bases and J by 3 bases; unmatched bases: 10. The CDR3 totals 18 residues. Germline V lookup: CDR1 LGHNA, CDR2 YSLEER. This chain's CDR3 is CASSQDAPSGRGEETQYF. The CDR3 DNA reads TGCGCCAGCAGCCAAGACGCCCCCAGCGGGAGGGGCGAAGAGACCCAGTACTTC.

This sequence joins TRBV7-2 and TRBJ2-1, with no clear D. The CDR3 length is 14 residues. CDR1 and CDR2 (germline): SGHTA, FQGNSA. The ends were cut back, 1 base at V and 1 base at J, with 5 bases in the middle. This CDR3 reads CASSLDTSYNEQFF. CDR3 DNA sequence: TGTGCCAGCAGCTTAGATACTTCCTACAATGAGCAGTTCTTC.

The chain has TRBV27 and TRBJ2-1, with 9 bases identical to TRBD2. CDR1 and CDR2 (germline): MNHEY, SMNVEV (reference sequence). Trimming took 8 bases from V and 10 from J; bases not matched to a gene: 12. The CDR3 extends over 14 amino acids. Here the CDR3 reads CASFPAGGRPEQFF. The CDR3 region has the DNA TGTGCCAGCTTCCCAGCGGGAGGTCGCCCCGAGCAGTTCTTC.

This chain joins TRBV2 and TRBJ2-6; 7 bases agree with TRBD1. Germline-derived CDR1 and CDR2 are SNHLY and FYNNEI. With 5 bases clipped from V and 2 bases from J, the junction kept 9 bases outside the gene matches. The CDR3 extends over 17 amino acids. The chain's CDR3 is CASSFRGSGTGANVLTF. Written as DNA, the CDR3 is TGTGCCAGCAGTTTCAGGGGGTCAGGGACTGGGGCCAACGTCCTGACTTTC.